A single sample gave rise to the 20 T cell receptor beta chains below, sequenced in a study of control samples from healthy donors and cancer patients (dated by TCRdb to about 2020). The library was generated by the immunoSEQ multiplex PCR assay. TCRdb obtained this table from immuneACCESS and retained in-frame rearrangements with V and J assigned. These tables miss some clones; where compared with another copy, unresolved V genes account for less than half of the shortfall, and the remainder is unexplained. The sample yields 190,000 or so clones; approximately 92% were counted once. The top ten clones comprise roughly 1.6% of the sample. Sequencing input: blood. These TCRs come from a man younger than 30 in good health.

V and J are TRBV7-9 and TRBJ1-5; no clear D gene. The CDR3 spans 13 residues. Trimming shortened V by 4 bases and J by 6 bases, and 10 bases separated the two germline ends. Germline V CDR1 and CDR2: SEHNR, FQNEAQ (reference sequence). The DNA for the CDR3 is TGTGCCAGCAGCTCCCTGGACGGTCAGCCCCAGCATTTT. As protein: CASSSLDGQPQHF.

This clone occurred once. The chain couples TRBV19 to TRBJ2-7; 10 nucleotides line up with TRBD1. V lost 7 bases to trimming and J lost 1 base; unmatched junction nucleotides: 7. The CDR3 length is 15 residues. Germline CDR1 reads LNHDA; CDR2 reads SQIVND (reference sequence). The CDR3 spells CASKGDRGTSYEQYF. In nucleotides, the CDR3 is TGTGCCAGTAAAGGGGACAGGGGAACTTCCTACGAGCAGTACTTC. Full variable domain (remainder filled in from reference TRBV19 and TRBJ2-7): DGGITQSPKYLFRKEGQNVTLSCEQNLNHDAMYWYRQDPGQGLRLIYYSQIVNDFQKGDIAEGYSVSREKKESFPLTVTSAQKNPTAFYLCASKGDRGTSYEQYFGPGTRLTVT.

As concerns this clone: This is likely a read error, given that the CDR3 carries no conserved phenylalanine or tryptophan at its end. The DNA is omitted, as the CDR3 cannot be located on it reliably, and the CDR3 follows TCRdb's listing. The chain uses TRBV24-1 and TRBJ2-6; the DNA was not used to check the table's D call, TRBD2. Ends included, the CDR3 has 8 residues. In germline, CDR1 is KGHDR, CDR2 SFDVKD. Here the CDR3 reads CATSDTSG.

The chain carries TRBV2 and TRBJ2-2; 7 nucleotides agree with TRBD1. This CDR3 spans 15 amino acids. Germline V CDR1 and CDR2: SNHLY, FYNNEI. V lost 6 bases to trimming and J lost 4 bases; unmatched junction nucleotides: 8. The CDR3 DNA sequence: TGTGCCAGCAGCAGACAGGGTTCGACCACCGGGGAGCTGTTTTTT. It is translated as CASSRQGSTTGELFF.

CDR3 region: CASSESRGPNEQYF. The CDR3 nucleotides read TGTGCCAGCAGTGAATCGAGGGGGCCCAACGAGCAGTACTTC. The gene calls are TRBV2 and TRBJ2-7; 7 nucleotides agree with TRBD1. The V gene's germline CDR1 is SNHLY and CDR2 FYNNEI. This CDR3 is built from 14 residues. The trim removed 2 bases at V and 5 bases at J, leaving 6 bases unmatched. The full variable domain, with the rest looked up from reference TRBV2 and TRBJ2-7, is EPEVTQTPSHQVTQMGQEVILRCVPISNHLYFYWYRQILGQKVEFLVSFYNNEISEKSEIFDDQFSVERPDGSNFTLKIRSTKLEDSAMYFCASSESRGPNEQYFGPGTRLTVT.

This chain links TRBV19 with TRBJ2-7; maybe TRBD2 (7 bases). The CDR3 is 16 amino acids. V was clipped by 1 base and J by 3 bases, with 16 bases between them. Germline V CDR1 and CDR2: LNHDA, SQIVND (reference sequence). CDR3 protein: CASSIGRGLAIYEQYF. The DNA for the CDR3 is TGTGCCAGTAGTATAGGGCGGGGGCTAGCGATCTACGAGCAGTACTTC.

This clone occurred once. The chain recombines TRBV5-1 with TRBJ2-3; TRBD2 agrees at 9 bases. This CDR3 comprises 17 residues. Unmatched junction bases numbered 9, after V lost 3 bases and J lost 1 base. Germline V lookup: CDR1 SGHRS, CDR2 YFSETQ. Written as DNA, the CDR3 is TGCGCCAGCAGCTCCGGGGATCTAGCGGGGCGCACAGATACGCAGTATTTT. This translates into CASSSGDLAGRTDTQYF.

V usage is TRBV10-3 and J usage is TRBJ2-5, with D uncertain. The CDR3 extends over 13 amino acids. Germline V gene sequence: CDR1 ENHRY, CDR2 SYGVKD. The germline V and J ends were trimmed by 6 bases and 4 bases, with 12 bases remaining between them. The CDR3: CAIRVQLGETQYF. The CDR3, as DNA: TGTGCCATCAGAGTTCAGTTAGGAGAGACCCAGTACTTC.

The chain recombines TRBV7-9 with TRBJ2-1; 8 bases map to TRBD2. V lost 1 base and J lost 4; bases outside the gene matches: 3. There are 15 residues in the CDR3. Germline V gene lookup returns CDR1 SEHNR and CDR2 FQNEAQ (reference sequence). The CDR3 coding sequence is TGTGCCAGCAGCTTAGGGGCGGGGGGTTACAATGAGCAGTTCTTC. Translation: CASSLGAGGYNEQFF.

The chain is built from TRBV7-3 and TRBJ2-1; 13 bases agree with TRBD2. Germline loops: CDR1 SGHTA, CDR2 FQGTGA. Losses at the gene ends were 1 base for V and 8 bases for J; bases not matched to a gene: 2. CDR3 length: 15 residues. The CDR3 DNA is TGTGCCAGCAGCTTAAATGGACTAGCGGGGGATGAGCAGTTCTTC. This sequence encodes CASSLNGLAGDEQFF.

The CDR3 spells CASSSKDRESTNYGYTF. Written as DNA, the CDR3 is TGTGCCAGCAGCTCCAAAGACAGGGAATCTACTAACTATGGCTACACCTTC. The rearrangement uses TRBV7-9 and TRBJ1-2, with 7 bases identical to TRBD1. CDR3 length: 17 residues. Trimming cost V 4 bases and J 0 bases; bases outside gene matches: 11. Germline values: CDR1 SEHNR, CDR2 FQNEAQ (reference sequence).

The chain uses TRBV19 and TRBJ2-4; 9 bases are a match to TRBD1. V was clipped by 2 bases and J by 2 bases; unmatched bases: 7. The germline gives CDR1 LNHDA, CDR2 SQIVND (reference sequence). CDR3 length equals 17 residues. CDR3 bases: TGTGCCAGTAGTATATGGGACAGGGCAAGGACCAAAAACATTCAGTACTTC. Residues: CASSIWDRARTKNIQYF. The whole variable domain, filled in from reference TRBV19 and TRBJ2-4, reads DGGITQSPKYLFRKEGQNVTLSCEQNLNHDAMYWYRQDPGQGLRLIYYSQIVNDFQKGDIAEGYSVSREKKESFPLTVTSAQKNPTAFYLCASSIWDRARTKNIQYFGAGTRLSVL.

This chain uses TRBV19 with TRBJ2-1, with a weak D call TRBD2 (6 bases). Germline V gene lookup returns CDR1 LNHDA and CDR2 SQIVND (reference sequence). The CDR3 has 12 residues. Trimming left V 3 bases short and J 9 bases short, with 9 bases between. The CDR3 sequence is CASSIGGSEQFF. The CDR3 nucleotides read TGTGCCAGTAGTATTGGAGGGAGTGAGCAGTTCTTC.

The chain recombines TRBV9 with TRBJ1-2; D is unclear. This CDR3 is 14 amino acids long. V was pared by 1 base and J by 4 bases, with 11 bases between. Germline V CDR1 and CDR2: SGDLS, YYNGEE. The CDR3 nucleotides are TGTGCCAGCAGCGTATCAGGATTGCCCTATGGCTACACCTTC. Translating gives CASSVSGLPYGYTF.

The rearrangement links TRBV5-1 to TRBJ2-5; no reliable D call. V gave up 1 base and J gave up 3 bases, with 7 bases separating them. This CDR3 comprises 13 residues. CDR1 is SGHRS and CDR2 is YFSETQ in the germline V gene. CDR3 sequence: CASSLMLEETQYF. The DNA of the CDR3 is TGCGCCAGCAGCTTGATGCTAGAAGAGACCCAGTACTTC.

This sequence joins TRBV9 and TRBJ2-1; D is uncertain. Deletions cut 0 bases from V and 0 bases from J, with 10 bases between. Germline CDR1 is SGDLS and CDR2 is YYNGEE. The CDR3 spans 16 residues. This CDR3 reads CASSVAGRSSYNEQFF. DNA of the CDR3: TGTGCCAGCAGCGTAGCGGGCCGGAGCTCCTACAATGAGCAGTTCTTC.

The chain couples TRBV10-1 to TRBJ2-1; TRBD2 aligns across 12 bases. The germline gives CDR1 WNHNN, CDR2 SYGVQD (reference sequence). Trimming took 2 bases from V and 7 from J; bases not matched to a gene: 3. This CDR3 has 15 amino acids. The CDR3 sequence is CASSEATSGRNEQFF. The DNA for the CDR3 is TGCGCCAGCAGTGAGGCGACTAGCGGGAGAAATGAGCAGTTCTTC.

The chain couples TRBV6-6 to TRBJ2-7, with D perhaps TRBD1 or TRBD2 (5 bases each). The CDR3 has 15 amino acids. Germline assignment: CDR1 MNHNY and CDR2 SVGAGI (reference sequence). Trimming removed 5 bases from V and 2 bases from J, with 16 bases in between. The CDR3 here is CASSRTGRQTYEQYF. CDR3 in DNA: TGTGCCAGCAGTAGAACGGGACGTCAAACCTACGAGCAGTACTTC.

DNA for the CDR3: TGTGCCAGCAGTTTTGGTGAAAAACTGTTTTTT. This sequence encodes CASSFGEKLFF. The chain employs TRBV12-3 or TRBV12-4 and TRBJ1-4; D gene unclear. Trimming left V 3 bases short and J 7 bases short, with 3 bases between. The CDR3 sequence is 11 residues long.

The rearrangement uses TRBV28 and TRBJ1-4, with 8 bases lining up with TRBD1. Germline V gene sequence: CDR1 MDHEN, CDR2 SYDVKM. The CDR3 is 15 residues long. V lost 2 bases and J lost 5; bases outside the gene matches: 4. CDR3 amino acids: CASSLVGQENEKLFF. The CDR3 nucleotides are TGTGCCAGCAGTTTAGTGGGACAGGAGAATGAAAAACTGTTTTTT. Together with reference TRBV28 and TRBJ1-4, the CDR3 gives the full variable domain: DVKVTQSSRYLVKRTGEKVFLECVQDMDHENMFWYRQDPGLGLRLIYFSYDVKMKEKGDIPEGYSVSREKKERFSLILESASTNQTSMYLCASSLVGQENEKLFFGSGTQLSVL.